This T cell receptor (beta chain) was sequenced for a study of T cells in Graves' hyperthyroidism and ophthalmopathy. Study context: Prior to any treatment, at the point of initial diagnosis, peripheral blood was collected.

Uncontrolled infection, other autoimmune disease, pregnancy or lactation led to exclusion. PBMCs were obtained from under 13 ml fresh peripheral blood. Between the trimmed V and J ends, which lost 3 bases and 0 bases, there was a span of 10 bases. The CDR3 sequence is 15 residues long. The germline gives CDR1 SGHTA, CDR2 FQGTGA. Points from the study as a whole: Ophthalmopathy and stable hyperthyroidism were told apart by a 13 V-J model.

In its sample, this clonotype was seen many times. Its matching antigen is unknown. Template material for amplifying TCR beta CDR3 regions consisted of RNA transcripts. Initially, a first-round RT-PCR of the TCR CDR3 employed the HTBI primer set. TCRdb used MiXCR to reprocess the multiplex PCR reads, holding one entry per CDR3 protein. This repertoire shows 250,000 to 300,000 distinct CDR3 sequences, roughly 15% found once; its top ten account for roughly 8.2%. The chain carries TRBV7-3 and TRBJ2-3; D is perhaps TRBD1 (5 bases). The sequencing sample was made of blood. The TCR sequence derives from a woman between 40 and 50 years old with Graves' hyperthyroidism. CDR3: CASSFQQGSTDTQYF. In nucleotides, the CDR3 is TGTGCCAGCAGCTTCCAGCAGGGTAGCACAGATACGCAGTATTTT.